The present entry profiles one TCR beta chain with its context. The CDR3 sequence is 16 residues long. The J segment lost 5 bases and the V segment lost 4 bases, leaving 12 bases of the junction unmatched. CDR1 is SGHDN, CDR2 FVKESK, per germline. This sample was taken from a study of patients and donors after allogeneic stem cell transplantation. TCRdb independently ran MiXCR on the RT-PCR reads; one entry per CDR3 protein. The repertoire holds hundreds of thousands of distinct CDR3 sequences, with 16% as singletons. The sample consisted of blood, either unsorted or a sorted T cell fraction (not recorded which). V gene TRBV14 combines with J gene TRBJ2-7; 9 bases match TRBD2. The TCR originated in a human donor who was either an allogeneic HSCT recipient or a stem cell or donor lymphocyte infusion donor (not recorded which). It is not recorded whose cells these are; they may come from a transplant donor. CDR3: CASSPRTGLANHEQYF. Here the CDR3 DNA reads TGTGCCAGCAGCCCTCGTACGGGACTAGCTAACCACGAGCAGTACTTC.